This entry lists 10 T cell receptor beta chains sequenced from one sample in a study of early T cells in non-severe SARS-CoV-2 infection. TCRdb processed the 5' RACE reads anew with MiXCR; each CDR3 protein has one entry. The table has about 64,000 distinct CDR3 sequences, 8% to 9% seen once. This sample comprised whole blood, obtained at baseline. These TCRs come from an adult who was a healthcare worker with PCR-confirmed SARS-CoV-2 infection or an uninfected control (not recorded which).

The chain joins TRBV6-2 or TRBV6-3 to TRBJ2-2; 11 nucleotides agree with TRBD1. Germline-derived CDR1 and CDR2 are MNHEY and SVGEGT. The V and J ends lost 5 bases and 6 bases, in that order; junction bases with no gene match: 2. CDR3 length equals 14 residues. The CDR3 region has the DNA TGTGCCAGCAGTGGACAGGGGGCCGCCGGGGAGCTGTTTTTT. Translation: CASSGQGAAGELFF.

This clonotype turned up a few times. The rearrangement links TRBV20-1 to TRBJ1-1; D is undetermined. Trimming shortened V by 1 base and J by 8 bases, and 11 bases separated the two germline ends. Germline V lookup: CDR1 DFQATT, CDR2 SNEGSKA (reference sequence). The CDR3 is 12 residues long. This CDR3 is CSARASLGEAFF. The CDR3, as DNA: TGCAGTGCTAGAGCCAGTCTAGGAGAAGCTTTCTTT.

Remarks on this clonotype: Germline is not matched at one junction end, which may reflect a read error. The V and J genes are TRBV11-2 and TRBJ1-6, with D perhaps TRBD1 (6 bases). This CDR3 has 14 residues. Germline V CDR1 and CDR2: SGHAT, FQNNGV. The CDR3 region is CASSPGALSSLLHF. Here the CDR3 DNA reads TGTGCCAGCAGCCCGGGGGCCCTAAGTTCACTCCTCCACTTT.

This clonotype has more than one count but fewer than ten. The V call is TRBV7-2, the J call TRBJ2-1; 7 positions agree with TRBD2. J was trimmed by 8 bases and V by 5 bases; bases with no gene match: 18. CDR1 SGHTA and CDR2 FQGNSA come from the germline V gene. The CDR3 is made up of 17 amino acids. As DNA, the CDR3 is TGTGCCAGCAGCCCCCTCAAGGCGGGAGTAAGTGCCGATGAGCAGTTCTTC. Translated: CASSPLKAGVSADEQFF.

This clonotype came up many times. The chain employs TRBV10-3 and TRBJ2-2; 7 bases match TRBD1. V lost 3 bases, J lost 1 base, and 11 bases stayed unmatched. CDR1 is ENHRY, CDR2 SYGVKD, per germline. The CDR3 is 18 residues long. The CDR3 loop reads CAISDSKGGRLNTGELFF. The DNA of the CDR3 is TGTGCCATCAGTGATTCAAAAGGGGGCCGGTTGAACACCGGGGAGCTGTTTTTT.

This clonotype was recorded at least ten times. V gene TRBV18 combines with J gene TRBJ2-1; 7 bases are a match to TRBD2. Trimming removed 0 bases from V and 5 bases from J; junction bases left unmatched: 10. The CDR3 has 17 residues. Germline V gene data show CDR1 as KGHSH and CDR2 as LQKENI. CDR3 bases: TGTGCCAGCTCACCACCAACTGGCGGGAGTTCGAACAATGAGCAGTTCTTC. Encoded protein: CASSPPTGGSSNNEQFF.

This clonotype was recorded at least ten times. The chain recombines TRBV6-5 with TRBJ2-6, with a possible D match to TRBD2 (6 bases). The V and J ends lost 2 bases and 0 bases respectively, with 14 bases between them. The CDR3 is made up of 18 amino acids. The germline CDR1 and CDR2 sequences are MNHEY and SVGAGI. The CDR3 DNA reads as TGTGCCAGCAGTTACAACCGCGGGGCCCTCTCTGGGGCCAACGTCCTGACTTTC. It yields the protein CASSYNRGALSGANVLTF.

This clonotype was seen more than once but under ten times. The V gene is TRBV7-2, the J gene TRBJ2-5, with 12 nucleotides matching TRBD2. Germline V gene lookup returns CDR1 SGHTA and CDR2 FQGNSA. This CDR3 comprises 15 residues. Trimming removed 2 bases from V and 5 bases from J; junction bases left unmatched: 3. The CDR3 DNA reads TGTGCCAGCAGCTTACTAGCGGGAGGGGAGGAGACCCAGTACTTC. Residues: CASSLLAGGEETQYF.

This chain uses TRBV29-1 with TRBJ1-1; TRBD1 is a possible D gene (5 bases). The CDR3 sequence is 12 residues long. Trimming cost V 4 bases and J 5 bases, with 11 bases left between them. Per the germline V gene, CDR1 is SQVTM and CDR2 is ANQGSEA. The CDR3 bases are TGCAGCGTTGTCACCCCAGGGACTGAAGCTTTCTTT. This gives the protein CSVVTPGTEAFF.

This clonotype was seen a handful of times. This chain joins TRBV30 and TRBJ2-1; D remains unclear. This CDR3 spans 15 amino acids. V was trimmed by 8 bases and J by 4 bases, leaving 21 bases between them. The germline V gene has CDR1 GTSNPN and CDR2 SVGIG (reference sequence). The chain's CDR3 is CAQKPSDQGYNEQFF. CDR3 coding DNA: TGTGCCCAAAAGCCCTCGGACCAAGGGTACAATGAGCAGTTCTTC.